This T cell receptor beta chain was retrieved from a study of early T cells in non-severe SARS-CoV-2 infection. As part of library construction, unique molecular identifiers were attached to individual cDNA molecules. A single record per CDR3 protein comes from TCRdb applying MiXCR to the 5' RACE reads. The sample consists of just under 85,000 distinct CDR3 sequences, 10% of them appearing once. From germline, CDR1 is KGHSH and CDR2 LQKENI. Trimming removed 2 bases from V and 0 bases from J, with 14 bases in between. CDR3 size: 17 residues. The material was whole blood, obtained at baseline. J is TRBJ1-5 and V is TRBV18; perhaps TRBD1 as D (6 bases). The clonotype comes from an adult who was a healthcare worker with PCR-confirmed SARS-CoV-2 infection or an uninfected control (not recorded which). CDR3 in DNA: TGTGCCAGCTCACCAAGGCAGGGGCAGGGTAGCAATCAGCCCCAGCATTTT. Protein: CASSPRQGQGSNQPQHF.